These T cell receptor beta chains were read from a single sample in a study of OX40 agonist ivuxolimab in advanced cancers. Method: immunoSEQ multiplex PCR; TCRdb's copy keeps in-frame clones and lacks some. This sample carries roughly 46,000 clones, about 88% of them seen once, and the ten largest clones take about an eighth. Sample: CD4+ or CD8+ T cells sorted from blood, taken in a trial of the OX40 agonist ivuxolimab. Source of these receptors: an adult with an advanced solid tumor such as melanoma, head and neck, liver or kidney cancer. The CDR3 runs from the conserved cysteine through the conserved F or W. Each record gives: CDR3 DNA, CDR3 protein, J gene, D gene, V gene, clone size. A D gene is named only where the DNA matches it firmly. The size field is filled for only some rows; it gives once, few, many or a size class.

cdr3_nt: TGTGCCAGCAGCTTAGCGCCGACGGGAGGCTACCAAGAGACCCAGTACTTC
cdr3_aa: CASSLAPTGGYQETQYF
j_call: TRBJ2-5
d_call: TRBD2
v_call: TRBV7-8
clone_size: .

cdr3_nt: TGTGCCAGCAGCTGGACATCTGGGGCCAACGTCCTGACTTTC
cdr3_aa: CASSWTSGANVLTF
j_call: TRBJ2-6
d_call: .
v_call: TRBV5-6
clone_size: .

cdr3_nt: TGTGCCAGCAGCACGGACAGGGTCAACACTGAAGCTTTCTTT
cdr3_aa: CASSTDRVNTEAFF
j_call: TRBJ1-1
d_call: TRBD1
v_call: TRBV5-4
clone_size: few

cdr3_nt: TGTGCCAGCAGCCCCGGGACCCGGGGGAGCACAGATACGCAGTATTTT
cdr3_aa: CASSPGTRGSTDTQYF
j_call: TRBJ2-3
d_call: .
v_call: TRBV27
clone_size: .

cdr3_nt: TGTGCCAGCAGCATCAGACCGACAGGGGGCCGTGACACAGATACGCAGTATTTT
cdr3_aa: CASSIRPTGGRDTDTQYF
j_call: TRBJ2-3
d_call: TRBD1
v_call: TRBV9
clone_size: .

cdr3_nt: TGTGCCAGCAGCTTAGAGGGGACTAGCGGGAGAGCGGGGCAAGAGACCCAGTACTTC
cdr3_aa: CASSLEGTSGRAGQETQYF
j_call: TRBJ2-5
d_call: TRBD2
v_call: TRBV11-2
clone_size: .

cdr3_nt: TGTGCCAGCAGTTACTCGGCGGTTTTCGGGGAGCTGTTTTTT
cdr3_aa: CASSYSAVFGELFF
j_call: TRBJ2-2
d_call: .
v_call: TRBV6-5
clone_size: .

cdr3_nt: TGTGCCAGCAGCCCGACAGGGCCGACCGGGGAGCTGTTTTTT
cdr3_aa: CASSPTGPTGELFF
j_call: TRBJ2-2
d_call: TRBD1
v_call: TRBV13
clone_size: .

cdr3_nt: TGTGCCTGGAGTGTACTTTACAATGAGCAGTTCTTC
cdr3_aa: CAWSVLYNEQFF
j_call: TRBJ2-1
d_call: .
v_call: TRBV30
clone_size: .

cdr3_nt: TGTGCCAGCAGCTTACTTTCAGGGAGGACAGATACGCAGTATTTT
cdr3_aa: CASSLLSGRTDTQYF
j_call: TRBJ2-3
d_call: .
v_call: TRBV7-6
clone_size: .

cdr3_nt: TGTGCCAGCAGCCCCCCGGACGGGTACAATGAGCAGTTCTTC
cdr3_aa: CASSPPDGYNEQFF
j_call: TRBJ2-1
d_call: .
v_call: TRBV14
clone_size: .

cdr3_nt: TGTGCCAGCAGCCAAGAGTCTGAAAAACTGTTTTTT
cdr3_aa: CASSQESEKLFF
j_call: TRBJ1-4
d_call: .
v_call: TRBV4-2
clone_size: .

cdr3_nt: TGTGCCAGCAGCCGGGGCCAGGGTTCGACCTACGAGCAGTACTTC
cdr3_aa: CASSRGQGSTYEQYF
j_call: TRBJ2-7
d_call: .
v_call: TRBV6-5
clone_size: .

cdr3_nt: TGTGCCAGCAGCTTAGGGGTAGCGGGGCAAGAGACCCAGTACTTC
cdr3_aa: CASSLGVAGQETQYF
j_call: TRBJ2-5
d_call: TRBD2
v_call: TRBV11-2
clone_size: .

cdr3_nt: TGTGCCAGCAGCTTATTCCCCGGGACAGGGGATGAAAAACTGTTTTTT
cdr3_aa: CASSLFPGTGDEKLFF
j_call: TRBJ1-4
d_call: TRBD1
v_call: TRBV7-2
clone_size: once

cdr3_nt: TGTGCCAGTAGTAGACTAGTAACAGATACGCAGTATTTT
cdr3_aa: CASSRLVTDTQYF
j_call: TRBJ2-3
d_call: .
v_call: TRBV19
clone_size: .

cdr3_nt: TGTGCCAGCAGCGGGCAGGGGGGCGAGACCCAGTACTTC
cdr3_aa: CASSGQGGETQYF
j_call: TRBJ2-5
d_call: .
v_call: TRBV5-5
clone_size: .

cdr3_nt: TGCGCCAGCAGCCAATTTGACAATGAGCAGTTCTTC
cdr3_aa: CASSQFDNEQFF
j_call: TRBJ2-1
d_call: .
v_call: TRBV4-1
clone_size: .